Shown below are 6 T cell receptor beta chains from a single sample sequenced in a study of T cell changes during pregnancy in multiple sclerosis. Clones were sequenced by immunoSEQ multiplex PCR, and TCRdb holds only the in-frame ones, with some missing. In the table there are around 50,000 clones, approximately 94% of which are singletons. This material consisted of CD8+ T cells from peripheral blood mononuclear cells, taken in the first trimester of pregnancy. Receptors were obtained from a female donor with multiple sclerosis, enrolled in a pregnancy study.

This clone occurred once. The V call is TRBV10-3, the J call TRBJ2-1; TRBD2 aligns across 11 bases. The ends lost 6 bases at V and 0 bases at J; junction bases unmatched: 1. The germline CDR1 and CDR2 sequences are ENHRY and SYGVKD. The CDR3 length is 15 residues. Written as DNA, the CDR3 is TGTGCCATCAGCGGGACTAGCGGCTCCTACAATGAGCAGTTCTTC. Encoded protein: CAISGTSGSYNEQFF.

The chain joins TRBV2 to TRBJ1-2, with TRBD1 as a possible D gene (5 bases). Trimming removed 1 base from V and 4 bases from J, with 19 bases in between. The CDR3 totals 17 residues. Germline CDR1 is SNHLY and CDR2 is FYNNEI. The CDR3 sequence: CASSEGRVPIPIYGYTF. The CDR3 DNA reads TGTGCCAGCAGTGAAGGCAGGGTCCCAATTCCTATCTATGGCTACACCTTC.

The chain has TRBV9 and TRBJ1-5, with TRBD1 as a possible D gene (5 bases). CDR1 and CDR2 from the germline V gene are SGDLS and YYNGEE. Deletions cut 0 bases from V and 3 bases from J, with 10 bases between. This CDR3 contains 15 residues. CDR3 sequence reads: CASSVGGGHNQPQHF. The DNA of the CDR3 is TGTGCCAGCAGCGTAGGGGGTGGACACAATCAGCCCCAGCATTTT.

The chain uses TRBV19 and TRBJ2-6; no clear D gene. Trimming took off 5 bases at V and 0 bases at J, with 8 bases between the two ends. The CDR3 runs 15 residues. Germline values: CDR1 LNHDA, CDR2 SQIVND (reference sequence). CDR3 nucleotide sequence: TGTGCCAGTAGTGTACAGAGCTCTGGGGCCAACGTCCTGACTTTC. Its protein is CASSVQSSGANVLTF. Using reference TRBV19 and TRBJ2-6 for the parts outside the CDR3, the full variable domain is DGGITQSPKYLFRKEGQNVTLSCEQNLNHDAMYWYRQDPGQGLRLIYYSQIVNDFQKGDIAEGYSVSREKKESFPLTVTSAQKNPTAFYLCASSVQSSGANVLTFGAGSRLTVL.

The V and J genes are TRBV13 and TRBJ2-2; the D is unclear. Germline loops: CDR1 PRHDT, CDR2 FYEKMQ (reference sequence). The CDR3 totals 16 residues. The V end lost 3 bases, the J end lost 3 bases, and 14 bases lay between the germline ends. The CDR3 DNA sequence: TGTGCCAGCAGCTTTACCGCCAGTATGGACACCGGGGAGCTGTTTTTT. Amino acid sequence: CASSFTASMDTGELFF.

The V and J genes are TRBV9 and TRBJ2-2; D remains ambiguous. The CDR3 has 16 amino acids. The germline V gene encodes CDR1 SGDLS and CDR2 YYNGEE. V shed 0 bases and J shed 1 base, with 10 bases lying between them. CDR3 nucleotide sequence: TGTGCCAGCAGCGTAGTAGAAAGAGGGAACACCGGGGAGCTGTTTTTT. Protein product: CASSVVERGNTGELFF.